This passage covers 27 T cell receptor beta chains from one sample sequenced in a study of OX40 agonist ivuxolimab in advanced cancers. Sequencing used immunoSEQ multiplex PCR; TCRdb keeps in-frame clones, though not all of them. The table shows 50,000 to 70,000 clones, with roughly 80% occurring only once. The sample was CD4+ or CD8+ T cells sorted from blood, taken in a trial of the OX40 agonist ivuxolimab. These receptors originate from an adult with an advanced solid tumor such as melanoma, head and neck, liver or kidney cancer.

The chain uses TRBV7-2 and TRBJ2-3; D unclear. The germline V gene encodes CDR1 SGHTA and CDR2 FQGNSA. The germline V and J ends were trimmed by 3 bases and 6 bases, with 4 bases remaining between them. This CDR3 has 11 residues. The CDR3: CASSLMDTQYF. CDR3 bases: TGTGCCAGCAGCTTGATGGATACGCAGTATTTT. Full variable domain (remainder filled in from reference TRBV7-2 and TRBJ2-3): GAGVSQSPSNKVTEKGKDVELRCDPISGHTALYWYRQSLGQGLEFLIYFQGNSAPDKSGLPSDRFSAERTGGSVSTLTIQRTQQEDSAVYLCASSLMDTQYFGPGTRLTVL.

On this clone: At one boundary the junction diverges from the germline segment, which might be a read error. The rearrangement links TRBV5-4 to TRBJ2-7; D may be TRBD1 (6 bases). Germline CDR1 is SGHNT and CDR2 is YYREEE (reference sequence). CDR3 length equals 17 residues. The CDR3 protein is CASSQESGRTDSYEQYF. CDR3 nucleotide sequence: TGCGCCAGCAGCCAAGAGAGCGGCCGGACAGATTCCTACGAGCAGTACTTC.

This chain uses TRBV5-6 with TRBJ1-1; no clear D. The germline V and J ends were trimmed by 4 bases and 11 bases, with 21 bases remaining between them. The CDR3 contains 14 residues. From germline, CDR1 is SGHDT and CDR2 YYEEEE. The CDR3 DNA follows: TGTGCCAGCAGCCTCCTTGAGGTCCGGGTCGAGGCTTTCTTT. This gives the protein CASSLLEVRVEAFF.

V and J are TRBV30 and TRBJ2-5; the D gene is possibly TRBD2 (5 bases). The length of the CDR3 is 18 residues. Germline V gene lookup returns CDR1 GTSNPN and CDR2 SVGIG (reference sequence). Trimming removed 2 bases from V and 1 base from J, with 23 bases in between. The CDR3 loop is CAWSTSSTRGYLQETQYF. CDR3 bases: TGTGCCTGGAGTACCTCCTCAACCCGGGGATACCTCCAAGAGACCCAGTACTTC.

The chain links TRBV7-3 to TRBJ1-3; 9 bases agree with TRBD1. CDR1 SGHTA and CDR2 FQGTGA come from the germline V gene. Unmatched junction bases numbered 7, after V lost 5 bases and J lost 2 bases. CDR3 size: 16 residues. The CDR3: CASSLDRGDTGNTIYF. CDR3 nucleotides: TGTGCCAGCAGCCTGGACAGGGGAGACACTGGAAACACCATATATTTT.

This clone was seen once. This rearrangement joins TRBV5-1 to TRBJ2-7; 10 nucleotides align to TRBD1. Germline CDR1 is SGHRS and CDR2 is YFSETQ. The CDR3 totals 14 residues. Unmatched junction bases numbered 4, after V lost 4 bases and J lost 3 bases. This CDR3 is CASSQGTGDYEQYF. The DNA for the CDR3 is TGCGCCAGCAGCCAAGGGACAGGGGACTACGAGCAGTACTTC. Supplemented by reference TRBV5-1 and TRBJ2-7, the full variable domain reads KAGVTQTPRYLIKTRGQQVTLSCSPISGHRSVSWYQQTPGQGLQFLFEYFSETQRNKGNFPGRFSGRQFSNSRSEMNVSTLELGDSALYLCASSQGTGDYEQYFGPGTRLTVT.

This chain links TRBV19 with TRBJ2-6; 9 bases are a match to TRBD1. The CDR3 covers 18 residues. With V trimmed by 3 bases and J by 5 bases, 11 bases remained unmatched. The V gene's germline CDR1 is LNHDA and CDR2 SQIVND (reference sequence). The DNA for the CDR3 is TGTGCCAGTAGTATTGTCCCGGGACAGGGTTCGAGGGCCAACGTCCTGACTTTC. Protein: CASSIVPGQGSRANVLTF.

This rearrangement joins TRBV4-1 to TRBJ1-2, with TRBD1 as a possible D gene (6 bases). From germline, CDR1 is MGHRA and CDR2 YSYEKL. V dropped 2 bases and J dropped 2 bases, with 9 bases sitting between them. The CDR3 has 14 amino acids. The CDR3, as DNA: TGCGCCAGCAGCCAACTAAGGGGGAACTATGGCTACACCTTC. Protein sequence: CASSQLRGNYGYTF.

The DNA for the CDR3 is TGTGCCAGCAGCCCGACGCGTTCTAACTATGGCTACACCTTC. Residues: CASSPTRSNYGYTF. The V gene is TRBV7-2, the J gene TRBJ1-2; D is unresolved. Trimming pared 5 bases from V and 0 bases from J, leaving 10 bases between. The CDR3 is made up of 14 amino acids. CDR1 is SGHTA, CDR2 FQGNSA, per germline.

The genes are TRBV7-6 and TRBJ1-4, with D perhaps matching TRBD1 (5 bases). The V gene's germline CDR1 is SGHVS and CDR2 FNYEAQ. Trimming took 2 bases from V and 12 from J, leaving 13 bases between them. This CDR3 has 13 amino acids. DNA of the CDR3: TGTGCCAGCAGCTTATCAGGGTCTAGGGAACTGTTTTTT. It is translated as CASSLSGSRELFF.

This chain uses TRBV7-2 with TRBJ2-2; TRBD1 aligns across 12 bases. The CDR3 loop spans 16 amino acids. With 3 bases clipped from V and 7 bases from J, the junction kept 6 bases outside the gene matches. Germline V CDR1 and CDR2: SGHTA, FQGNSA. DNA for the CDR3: TGTGCCAGCAGCTTGGCCGGGACAGGGGGCGGCGGGGAGCTGTTTTTT. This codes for CASSLAGTGGGGELFF. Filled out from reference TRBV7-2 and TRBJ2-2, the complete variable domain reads GAGVSQSPSNKVTEKGKDVELRCDPISGHTALYWYRQSLGQGLEFLIYFQGNSAPDKSGLPSDRFSAERTGGSVSTLTIQRTQQEDSAVYLCASSLAGTGGGGELFFGEGSRLTVL.

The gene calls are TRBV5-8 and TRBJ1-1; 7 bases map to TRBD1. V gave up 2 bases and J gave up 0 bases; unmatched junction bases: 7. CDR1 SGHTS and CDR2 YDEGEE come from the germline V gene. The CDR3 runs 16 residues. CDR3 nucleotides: TGTGCCAGCAGCTTCTATCCCGGGACAGTGAACACTGAAGCTTTCTTT. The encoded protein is CASSFYPGTVNTEAFF.

The CDR3 loop reads CASRSNLGSSYNEQFF. The CDR3 DNA is TGTGCCAGCAGATCAAATCTGGGGAGCTCCTACAATGAGCAGTTCTTC. This rearrangement joins TRBV5-4 to TRBJ2-1; TRBD2 is a possible D gene (5 bases). Deletions cut 5 bases from V and 0 bases from J, with 15 bases between. CDR3 length: 16 amino acids. CDR1 and CDR2 from the germline V gene are SGHNT and YYREEE (reference sequence).

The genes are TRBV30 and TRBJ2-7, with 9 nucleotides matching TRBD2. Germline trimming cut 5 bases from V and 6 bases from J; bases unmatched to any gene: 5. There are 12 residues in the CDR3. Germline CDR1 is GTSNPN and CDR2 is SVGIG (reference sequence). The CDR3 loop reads CAWAGGPSEQYF. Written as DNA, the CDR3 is TGTGCCTGGGCGGGGGGGCCGTCCGAGCAGTACTTC.

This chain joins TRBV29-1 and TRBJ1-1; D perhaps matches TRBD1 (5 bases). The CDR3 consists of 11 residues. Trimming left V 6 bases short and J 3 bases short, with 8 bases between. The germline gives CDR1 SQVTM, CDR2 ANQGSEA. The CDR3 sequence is CSVAGYTEAFF. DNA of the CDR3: TGCAGCGTCGCAGGGTACACTGAAGCTTTCTTT.

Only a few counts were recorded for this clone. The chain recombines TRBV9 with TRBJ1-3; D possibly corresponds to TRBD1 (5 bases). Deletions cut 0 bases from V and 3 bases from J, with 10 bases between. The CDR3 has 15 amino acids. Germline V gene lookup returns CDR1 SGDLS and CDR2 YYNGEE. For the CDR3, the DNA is TGTGCCAGCAGCGTAGCTGGGGGTGATGGAAACACCATATATTTT. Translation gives CASSVAGGDGNTIYF.

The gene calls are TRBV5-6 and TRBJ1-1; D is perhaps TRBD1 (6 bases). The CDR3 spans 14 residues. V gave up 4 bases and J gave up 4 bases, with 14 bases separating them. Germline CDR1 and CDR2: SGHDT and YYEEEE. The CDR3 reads CASSHGQGLTEAFF. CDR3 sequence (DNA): TGTGCCAGCAGCCACGGGCAGGGGCTCACTGAAGCTTTCTTT.

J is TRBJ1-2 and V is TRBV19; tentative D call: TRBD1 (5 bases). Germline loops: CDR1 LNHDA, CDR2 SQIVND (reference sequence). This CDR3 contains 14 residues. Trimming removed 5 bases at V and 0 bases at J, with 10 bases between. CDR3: CASSVDTTNYGYTF. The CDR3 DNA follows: TGTGCCAGTAGTGTGGACACCACTAACTATGGCTACACCTTC. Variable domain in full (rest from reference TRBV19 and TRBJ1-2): DGGITQSPKYLFRKEGQNVTLSCEQNLNHDAMYWYRQDPGQGLRLIYYSQIVNDFQKGDIAEGYSVSREKKESFPLTVTSAQKNPTAFYLCASSVDTTNYGYTFGSGTRLTVV.

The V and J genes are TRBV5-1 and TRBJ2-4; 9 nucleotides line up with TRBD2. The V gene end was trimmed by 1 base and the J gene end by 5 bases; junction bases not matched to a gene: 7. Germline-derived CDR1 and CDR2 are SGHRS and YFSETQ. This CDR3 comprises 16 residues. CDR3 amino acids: CASSLRSGGIQNIQYF. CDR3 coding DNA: TGCGCCAGCAGCTTGCGAAGCGGGGGGATCCAAAACATTCAGTACTTC.

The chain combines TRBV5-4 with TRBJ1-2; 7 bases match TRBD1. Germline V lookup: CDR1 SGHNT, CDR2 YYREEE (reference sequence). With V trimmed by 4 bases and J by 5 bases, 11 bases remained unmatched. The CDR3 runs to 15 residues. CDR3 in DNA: TGTGCCAGCAGCGCCAGACAGGGCGACGTTTATGGCTACACCTTC. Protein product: CASSARQGDVYGYTF.

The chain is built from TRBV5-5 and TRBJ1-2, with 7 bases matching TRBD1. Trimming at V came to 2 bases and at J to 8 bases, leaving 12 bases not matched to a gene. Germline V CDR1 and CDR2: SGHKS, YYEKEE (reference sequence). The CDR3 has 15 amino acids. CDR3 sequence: CASSLARQGGGGYTF. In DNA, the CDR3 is TGTGCCAGCAGCTTAGCTCGACAGGGCGGGGGAGGCTACACCTTC.

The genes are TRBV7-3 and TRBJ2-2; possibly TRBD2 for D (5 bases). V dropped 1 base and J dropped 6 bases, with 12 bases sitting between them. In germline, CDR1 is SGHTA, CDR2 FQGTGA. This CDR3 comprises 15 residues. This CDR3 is CASSLSSSLSGELFF. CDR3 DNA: TGTGCCAGCAGCTTAAGTTCTAGCTTGTCCGGGGAGCTGTTTTTT.

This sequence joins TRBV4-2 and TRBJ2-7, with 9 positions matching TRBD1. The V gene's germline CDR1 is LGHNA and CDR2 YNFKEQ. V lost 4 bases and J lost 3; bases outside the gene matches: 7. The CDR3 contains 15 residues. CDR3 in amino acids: CASSPRTGDRYEQYF. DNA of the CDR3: TGTGCCAGCAGCCCCCGGACAGGGGACCGCTACGAGCAGTACTTC.

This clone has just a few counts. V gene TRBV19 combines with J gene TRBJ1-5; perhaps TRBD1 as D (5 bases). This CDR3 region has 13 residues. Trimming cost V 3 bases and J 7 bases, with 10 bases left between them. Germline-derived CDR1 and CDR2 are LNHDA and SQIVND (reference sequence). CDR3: CASSIQGRQPQHF. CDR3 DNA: TGTGCCAGTAGTATCCAGGGCCGGCAGCCCCAGCATTTT.

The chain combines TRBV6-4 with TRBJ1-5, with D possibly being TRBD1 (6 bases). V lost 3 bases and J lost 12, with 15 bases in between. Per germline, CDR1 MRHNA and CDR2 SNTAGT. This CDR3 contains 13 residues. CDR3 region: CASSEKQGSIQHF. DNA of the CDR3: TGTGCCAGCAGTGAGAAACAGGGATCAATCCAGCATTTT.

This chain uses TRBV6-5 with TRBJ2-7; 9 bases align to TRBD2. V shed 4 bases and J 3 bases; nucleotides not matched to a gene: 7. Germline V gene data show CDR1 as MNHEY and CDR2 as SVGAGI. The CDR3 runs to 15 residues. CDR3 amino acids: CASSSGLATIYEQYF. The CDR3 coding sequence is TGTGCCAGCAGTTCCGGACTAGCGACTATCTACGAGCAGTACTTC.

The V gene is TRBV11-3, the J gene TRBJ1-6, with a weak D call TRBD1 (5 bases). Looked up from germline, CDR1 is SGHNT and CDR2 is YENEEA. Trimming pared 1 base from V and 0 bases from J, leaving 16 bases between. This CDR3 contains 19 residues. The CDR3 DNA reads TGTGCCAGCAGCTTAGGGTCCGGGGCACGAAACTCCTATAATTCACCCCTCCACTTT. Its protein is CASSLGSGARNSYNSPLHF.